One and the same sample provided the 16 T cell receptor beta chains below, sequenced in a study of a mutant IDH1 vaccine in newly diagnosed glioma. The protocol was immunoSEQ multiplex PCR, while the TCRdb copy is restricted to in-frame clones and leaves out a portion. The table shows around 28,000 clones, with roughly 80% occurring only once. What these receptors recognize is not known. Time point described: week 23, last vaccination. A single vaccine dose contained 300 ug of mutant IDH1 20-mer peptide, and topical imiquimod was used with it. The specimen comprised PBMCs, sampled from a glioma patient whose treatment included an IDH1 peptide vaccine. These TCRs come from a woman under 40 with glioma.

The CDR3 DNA sequence: TGCGCCAGCACCTCCTCTTCTAGCGGGGGGCCCGTCTACAATGAGCAGTTCTTC. This sequence encodes CASTSSSSGGPVYNEQFF. The gene calls are TRBV5-1 and TRBJ2-1; 11 bases fit TRBD2. Germline CDR1 reads SGHRS; CDR2 reads YFSETQ. V gave up 6 bases and J gave up 3 bases; unmatched junction bases: 14. There are 18 residues in the CDR3. Filled out from reference TRBV5-1 and TRBJ2-1, the complete variable domain reads KAGVTQTPRYLIKTRGQQVTLSCSPISGHRSVSWYQQTPGQGLQFLFEYFSETQRNKGNFPGRFSGRQFSNSRSEMNVSTLELGDSALYLCASTSSSSGGPVYNEQFFGPGTRLTVL.

J is TRBJ1-2 and V is TRBV6-1; TRBD1 aligns across 11 bases. The CDR3 is made up of 15 amino acids. Germline-derived CDR1 and CDR2 are MNHNS and SASEGT. The junction had 7 bases not matched to a gene; V was cut back by 6 bases and J by 4 bases. The CDR3 loop reads CASSPGGTGGYGYTF. The CDR3 nucleotides read TGTGCCAGCAGCCCCGGAGGGACAGGGGGCTATGGCTACACCTTC.

The V call is TRBV2, the J call TRBJ2-7, with no clear D. Trimming pared 11 bases from V and 7 bases from J, leaving 12 bases between. Germline CDR1 reads SNHLY; CDR2 reads FYNNEI. The CDR3 sequence is 10 residues long. This CDR3 reads CAGRLGEQYF. The CDR3 region has the DNA TGTGCCGGTCGTTTGGGGGAGCAGTACTTC.

This clone was seen more than once but under ten times. V gene TRBV27 combines with J gene TRBJ1-4, with TRBD1 as a possible D gene (5 bases). V was clipped by 4 bases and J by 11 bases, with 17 bases between them. Germline CDR1 and CDR2: MNHEY and SMNVEV (reference sequence). This CDR3 spans 14 amino acids. Here the CDR3 DNA reads TGTGCCAGCAGTTCCGGGACGAAGGGGAGGAAACTGTTTTTT. It specifies CASSSGTKGRKLFF. Full variable domain (remainder filled in from reference TRBV27 and TRBJ1-4): EAQVTQNPRYLITVTGKKLTVTCSQNMNHEYMSWYRQDPGLGLRQIYYSMNVEVTDKGDVPEGYKVSRKEKRNFPLILESPSPNQTSLYFCASSSGTKGRKLFFGSGTQLSVL.

V gene TRBV4-3 combines with J gene TRBJ1-5; the D gene is possibly TRBD1 (5 bases). Germline V lookup: CDR1 LGHNA, CDR2 YSLEER. V was clipped by 0 bases and J by 6 bases, with 12 bases between them. The CDR3 spans 15 residues. Here the CDR3 reads CASSQEVGGGQPQHF. The CDR3 coding sequence is TGCGCCAGCAGCCAAGAGGTGGGGGGTGGTCAGCCCCAGCATTTT.

The CDR3 sequence: CSVISGGTEAFF. In DNA, the CDR3 is TGCAGCGTCATATCCGGGGGCACTGAAGCTTTCTTT. V usage is TRBV29-1 and J usage is TRBJ1-1; a possible D gene is TRBD1 (5 bases). Looked up from germline, CDR1 is SQVTM and CDR2 is ANQGSEA. The V end lost 6 bases, the J end lost 4 bases, and 12 bases lay between the germline ends. This CDR3 region has 12 residues.

The rearrangement joins TRBV6-5 to TRBJ2-7, with D unresolved. Trimming took 6 bases from V and 6 from J, leaving 15 bases between them. The CDR3 runs 13 residues. Germline lookup yields CDR1 MNHEY and CDR2 SVGAGI. The CDR3 loop is CASRRLVEREQYF. CDR3 nucleotide sequence: TGTGCCAGCAGGAGGTTAGTCGAGCGCGAGCAGTACTTC.

The chain uses TRBV30 and TRBJ1-6, with a possible D match to TRBD1 (5 bases). The V and J ends lost 4 bases and 11 bases respectively, with 15 bases between them. This CDR3 spans 13 amino acids. CDR1 and CDR2 (germline): GTSNPN, SVGIG (reference sequence). In DNA, the CDR3 is TGTGCCTGGATGTTGGGGGGAACTGCACCCCTCCACTTT. It translates to CAWMLGGTAPLHF.

The V gene is TRBV5-1, the J gene TRBJ1-2; D remains unclear. There are 12 residues in the CDR3. The germline V gene has CDR1 SGHRS and CDR2 YFSETQ. V was cut by 4 bases and J by 6 bases, with 10 bases left in between. CDR3 in amino acids: CASSQSLNGYTF. CDR3 nucleotide sequence: TGCGCCAGCAGCCAGTCCCTTAATGGCTACACCTTC.

The chain couples TRBV18 to TRBJ1-4, with D hard to call. The CDR3 sequence is 13 residues long. V lost 6 bases and J 4 bases, leaving 9 bases between the germline ends. Germline CDR1 is KGHSH and CDR2 is LQKENI. The CDR3, as DNA: TGTGCCAGCTCTAAAGGGAATAATGAAAAACTGTTTTTT. This sequence encodes CASSKGNNEKLFF.

This chain uses TRBV21-1 with TRBJ1-1; TRBD1 reflects the table's D call only, with no check against the DNA. TRBV21-1 is reported as a pseudogene. The CDR3 has 14 amino acids. The DNA for the CDR3 is TGTGCCAGCAGCAAAGATACAGCCTGTAGTGGAGCTTTCTTT. Encoded protein: CASSKDTACSGAFF.

The J gene is TRBJ1-1, the V gene TRBV6-4; 9 bases agree with TRBD1. Germline trimming cut 4 bases from V and 7 bases from J; bases unmatched to any gene: 7. CDR1 MRHNA and CDR2 SNTAGT come from the germline V gene. This CDR3 comprises 14 residues. CDR3 residues: CASSASPGQGEAFF. CDR3 sequence (DNA): TGTGCCAGCAGTGCATCCCCGGGACAGGGTGAAGCTTTCTTT.

This clone appeared a single time. V gene TRBV6-1 combines with J gene TRBJ2-4; 9 bases line up with TRBD2. V shed 5 bases, J shed 3 bases, and the junction held 5 bases outside the gene matches. The length of the CDR3 is 15 residues. Germline V CDR1 and CDR2: MNHNS, SASEGT. The CDR3 sequence is CASSLAGAGKNIQYF. The CDR3 nucleotides are TGTGCCAGCAGTTTAGCGGGGGCCGGCAAAAACATTCAGTACTTC.

This clone was seen more than once but under ten times. The V call is TRBV6-1, the J call TRBJ1-1; the match to TRBD1 covers 7 bases. Germline CDR1 and CDR2: MNHNS and SASEGT. V trimming: 6 bases; J trimming: 5 bases; junction bases outside the gene matches: 9. This CDR3 contains 14 residues. CDR3 in amino acids: CASSPRTGGTEAFF. DNA of the CDR3: TGTGCCAGCAGCCCCAGGACAGGAGGGACTGAAGCTTTCTTT.

V gene TRBV18 combines with J gene TRBJ2-5; the D gene could be TRBD1 or TRBD2 (5 bases each). The CDR3 totals 13 residues. Germline V gene sequence: CDR1 KGHSH, CDR2 LQKENI. Trimming left V 3 bases short and J 1 base short, with 6 bases between. CDR3 protein: CASSPGVQETQYF. The CDR3 DNA reads TGTGCCAGCTCACCGGGGGTCCAAGAGACCCAGTACTTC.

The J gene is TRBJ1-3, the V gene TRBV6-6; D call uncertain. The CDR3 is made up of 15 amino acids. CDR1 and CDR2 from the germline V gene are MNHNY and SVGAGI (reference sequence). V was cut by 2 bases and J by 3 bases, with 11 bases left in between. Here the CDR3 DNA reads TGTGCCAGCAGTTACCCGAGGGCAGGTGGAAACACCATATATTTT. Protein: CASSYPRAGGNTIYF.